This entry lists 27 T cell receptor beta chains sequenced from one sample in a study of early T cells in non-severe SARS-CoV-2 infection. TCRdb ran MiXCR on the 5' RACE reads and lists one entry per CDR3 protein. Of 35,000 to 40,000 distinct CDR3 sequences in the sample, about 3.9% were seen once. Sequencing was carried out using whole blood. The receptors shown here come from an adult who was a healthcare worker with PCR-confirmed SARS-CoV-2 infection or an uninfected control (not recorded which).

The genes are TRBV5-5 and TRBJ2-3; D might be TRBD1 (8 bases). The CDR3 totals 17 residues. V lost 3 bases, J lost 2 bases, and 19 bases lay in between. Germline V lookup: CDR1 SGHKS, CDR2 YYEKEE (reference sequence). The CDR3 sequence: CASSSKGGDRITDTQYF. For the CDR3, the DNA is TGTGCCAGCAGCTCTAAAGGGGGGGACAGGATCACAGATACGCAGTATTTT.

This clonotype was observed a few times. The V and J genes are TRBV6-2 or TRBV6-3 and TRBJ2-1; 7 bases line up with TRBD1. CDR3 size: 14 residues. Trimming removed 6 bases from V and 10 bases from J; junction bases left unmatched: 12. Germline CDR1 and CDR2: MNHEY and SVGEGT. CDR3 sequence (DNA): TGTGCCAGCAGGACAGGGAGCCTCGGCTTAGAGCAGTTCTTC. It is translated as CASRTGSLGLEQFF.

This clonotype was counted at least ten times. This chain links TRBV19 with TRBJ2-5, with 10 bases lining up with TRBD2. Germline V gene sequence: CDR1 LNHDA, CDR2 SQIVND (reference sequence). Trimming cost V 2 bases and J 9 bases; bases outside gene matches: 9. This CDR3 is built from 15 residues. CDR3 sequence reads: CASSIIAGGLRAQYF. The CDR3 bases are TGTGCCAGTAGTATAATAGCGGGAGGCCTTAGGGCCCAGTACTTC.

This clonotype was seen at least ten times. The chain uses TRBV19 and TRBJ1-1; no clear D. The CDR3 spans 18 residues. Between the trimmed V and J ends, which lost 7 bases and 2 bases, there was a span of 26 bases. Germline V gene sequence: CDR1 LNHDA, CDR2 SQIVND (reference sequence). Written as DNA, the CDR3 is TGTGCCAGTATAGATTCGAGGTGGAGCCCGGGAGGAAACACTGAAGCTTTCTTT. Translating it yields CASIDSRWSPGGNTEAFF.

J is TRBJ1-2 and V is TRBV27; D is undetermined. The V gene's germline CDR1 is MNHEY and CDR2 SMNVEV (reference sequence). V lost 2 bases and J 4 bases, leaving 14 bases between the germline ends. This CDR3 has 15 residues. The CDR3: CASSLSFGGAYGYTF. As DNA, the CDR3 is TGTGCCAGCAGTTTAAGTTTTGGTGGCGCCTATGGCTACACCTTC.

This clonotype was found a few times. This chain uses TRBV28 with TRBJ2-7; D is possibly TRBD1 or TRBD2 (5 bases each). V lost 4 bases to trimming and J lost 3 bases, with 16 bases between them. The germline V gene has CDR1 MDHEN and CDR2 SYDVKM. There are 15 residues in the CDR3. CDR3 protein: CASSSTGTGRYEQYF. The CDR3 nucleotides read TGTGCCAGCAGTTCAACCGGGACCGGACGCTACGAGCAGTACTTC.

V is TRBV7-3 and J is TRBJ2-2; 10 bases align to TRBD2. CDR1 and CDR2 (germline): SGHTA, FQGTGA. The CDR3 runs to 16 residues. V lost 4 bases to trimming and J lost 5 bases; unmatched junction nucleotides: 7. DNA of the CDR3: TGTGCCAGCAGCTCAGGGCGAGCGGGAGGGACCGGGGAGCTGTTTTTT. As protein: CASSSGRAGGTGELFF.

This clonotype was counted ten times or more. V is TRBV20-1 and J is TRBJ2-5; 7 bases map to TRBD2. Germline lookup yields CDR1 DFQATT and CDR2 SNEGSKA (reference sequence). The CDR3 has 15 amino acids. V was clipped by 3 bases and J by 2 bases; unmatched bases: 9. The CDR3: CSARDAGDSQETQYF. The CDR3 bases are TGCAGTGCTAGGGACGCGGGAGATTCTCAAGAGACCCAGTACTTC.

This clonotype was recorded many times. The chain combines TRBV7-9 with TRBJ2-3; 10 bases agree with TRBD2. This CDR3 has 18 residues. Germline V CDR1 and CDR2: SEHNR, FQNEAQ (reference sequence). The ends lost 2 bases at V and 0 bases at J; junction bases unmatched: 8. CDR3 bases: TGTGCCAGCAGCTTATTCGGACTAGCGGCCTCTAGCACAGATACGCAGTATTTT. Protein product: CASSLFGLAASSTDTQYF.

This clonotype has ten or more counts. The V call is TRBV20-1, the J call TRBJ2-7; D tentatively fits TRBD1 or TRBD2 (5 bases each). Germline V lookup: CDR1 DFQATT, CDR2 SNEGSKA (reference sequence). There are 12 residues in the CDR3. V was pared by 3 bases and J by 7 bases, with 13 bases between. The CDR3 bases are TGCAGTGCTAGCGGGACGGGACGGGAGCAGTACTTC. Translated, it gives CSASGTGREQYF.

This clonotype showed up many times. J is TRBJ2-1 and V is TRBV7-9; D is perhaps TRBD1 (6 bases). CDR3 length: 13 amino acids. Germline-derived CDR1 and CDR2 are SEHNR and FQNEAQ (reference sequence). The ends were cut back, 2 bases at V and 5 bases at J, with 7 bases in the middle. The CDR3 is CASSLKGDNEQFF. The CDR3 bases are TGTGCCAGCAGCTTAAAGGGGGACAATGAGCAGTTCTTC.

This clonotype has a handful of counts. The V and J genes are TRBV6-5 and TRBJ2-1, with 10 bases identical to TRBD2. Losses at the gene ends were 4 bases for V and 8 bases for J; bases not matched to a gene: 14. The CDR3 totals 17 residues. Germline V gene lookup returns CDR1 MNHEY and CDR2 SVGAGI. For the CDR3, the DNA is TGTGCCAGCAGTTCCCTTGGGGGTAGCGGGAGGAGAGATGAGCAGTTCTTC. Amino acid sequence: CASSSLGGSGRRDEQFF.

At least ten counts were recorded for this clonotype. V usage is TRBV12-3 or TRBV12-4 and J usage is TRBJ2-7; TRBD2 might be the D (5 bases). This CDR3 has 14 residues. The V and J ends lost 3 bases and 0 bases respectively, with 9 bases between them. CDR3 in amino acids: CASSLEDGSYEQYF. DNA for the CDR3: TGTGCCAGCAGTTTGGAGGATGGCTCCTACGAGCAGTACTTC.

This clonotype was detected many times. J is TRBJ2-1 and V is TRBV6-2 or TRBV6-3; 13 nucleotides line up with TRBD2. The germline V gene has CDR1 MNHEY and CDR2 SVGEGT. This CDR3 comprises 15 residues. V lost 0 bases to trimming and J lost 13 bases; unmatched junction nucleotides: 6. The CDR3: CASSYSGTSGKVQFF. CDR3 nucleotide sequence: TGTGCCAGCAGTTACTCGGGGACTAGCGGGAAGGTACAGTTCTTC.

The rearrangement uses TRBV19 and TRBJ1-2, with D uncertain. V gave up 8 bases and J gave up 3 bases, with 10 bases separating them. CDR1 and CDR2 from the germline V gene are LNHDA and SQIVND (reference sequence). CDR3 size: 12 residues. The CDR3 is CASSNSDYGYTF. The CDR3 DNA reads TGTGCCAGTTCAAATTCGGACTATGGCTACACCTTC.

This clonotype was seen at least ten times. V is TRBV29-1 and J is TRBJ2-3; TRBD1 agrees at 9 bases. With 7 bases clipped from V and 2 bases from J, the junction kept 10 bases outside the gene matches. This CDR3 has 15 amino acids. The germline V gene has CDR1 SQVTM and CDR2 ANQGSEA. CDR3 amino acids: CSGAPDRGLTDTQYF. The DNA of the CDR3 is TGCAGCGGGGCTCCGGACAGGGGACTCACAGATACGCAGTATTTT.

In this sample, this clonotype turned up many times. This rearrangement joins TRBV7-2 to TRBJ1-1; D is ambiguous. The germline CDR1 and CDR2 sequences are SGHTA and FQGNSA. This CDR3 is built from 14 residues. The germline V and J ends were trimmed by 10 bases and 2 bases, with 17 bases remaining between them. The DNA of the CDR3 is TGTGCCACACAGACGAGGACGGGTAACACTGAAGCTTTCTTT. Its protein is CATQTRTGNTEAFF.

The chain joins TRBV28 to TRBJ2-7; tentatively, D is TRBD1 (6 bases). Per germline, CDR1 MDHEN and CDR2 SYDVKM. The CDR3 length is 15 residues. Trimming took 4 bases from V and 6 from J, leaving 19 bases between them. The CDR3 spells CASSSPSFQGGEQYF. In DNA, the CDR3 is TGTGCCAGCAGTTCCCCCTCATTTCAAGGGGGCGAGCAGTACTTC.

This clonotype was seen many times. This chain uses TRBV15 with TRBJ2-7; 9 nucleotides match TRBD1. V was clipped by 0 bases and J by 7 bases; unmatched bases: 7. Per the germline V gene, CDR1 is LNHNV and CDR2 is YYDKDF (reference sequence). The CDR3 runs 15 residues. The CDR3 region is CATSRDLGQGQEQYV. The DNA for the CDR3 is TGTGCCACCAGCAGAGATCTGGGACAGGGTCAAGAGCAGTACGTC.

This clonotype was found many times. The V and J genes are TRBV21-1 and TRBJ2-7; the table's D call of TRBD2 was not tested on the DNA. TRBV21-1 constitutes a pseudogene. This CDR3 region has 14 residues. The CDR3 nucleotides read TGTGCCAGCAGCGACTCAAGGGAGGGTTGCGAGCAGTACGTC. Amino acids: CASSDSREGCEQYV.

In its sample, this clonotype is medium-sized. V gene TRBV20-1 combines with J gene TRBJ1-1; possibly TRBD1 for D (5 bases). The CDR3 runs 15 residues. V was clipped by 5 bases and J by 0 bases, with 16 bases between them. Germline-derived CDR1 and CDR2 are DFQATT and SNEGSKA (reference sequence). The CDR3 DNA reads TGCAGTGCTCCCCGGAGGCAGGGCATGAACACTGAAGCTTTCTTT. This gives the protein CSAPRRQGMNTEAFF.

The sample holds a few counts of this clonotype. V usage is TRBV7-8 and J usage is TRBJ2-3; D perhaps matches TRBD1 (6 bases). Germline CDR1 is SGHVS and CDR2 is FQNEAQ. Trimming shortened V by 5 bases and J by 6 bases, and 27 bases separated the two germline ends. The CDR3 is 18 amino acids. The CDR3 DNA reads TGTGCCAGCAGCCCCCAAGGACAGAGTGGGTATTTGGTTGATACGCAGTATTTT. Its translation is CASSPQGQSGYLVDTQYF.

By share of the sample, this clonotype is medium-sized (0.01 to 0.1%). J is TRBJ2-1 and V is TRBV19; D ambiguous. CDR3 length: 13 amino acids. V lost 7 bases to trimming and J lost 7 bases, with 14 bases between them. Germline V gives CDR1 LNHDA, CDR2 SQIVND (reference sequence). CDR3 sequence reads: CASTARPGNEQFF. In DNA, the CDR3 is TGTGCCAGTACCGCCCGGCCGGGTAATGAGCAGTTCTTC.

By frequency in the sample, this clonotype is medium-sized. The rearrangement joins TRBV5-1 to TRBJ2-2; no definite D call. Germline CDR1 SGHRS, CDR2 YFSETQ. V lost 3 bases, J lost 1 base, and 7 bases lay in between. The CDR3 is 14 amino acids. CDR3 region: CASSSPGNTGELFF. The DNA for the CDR3 is TGCGCCAGCAGCTCCCCAGGGAACACCGGGGAGCTGTTTTTT.

The chain carries TRBV12-3 or TRBV12-4 and TRBJ2-7, with 8 bases that match TRBD2. Trimming took 8 bases from V and 3 from J; bases not matched to a gene: 9. The CDR3 runs 14 residues. In DNA form, the CDR3 reads TGTGCCAGCGGTTGGCGCGGGGGGAACTACGAGCAGTACTTC. This codes for CASGWRGGNYEQYF.

This clonotype was found many times. The gene calls are TRBV27 and TRBJ1-1, with D possibly TRBD1 on 5 matching bases. Trimming took 3 bases from V and 4 from J, leaving 18 bases between them. This CDR3 spans 16 amino acids. CDR1 and CDR2 from the germline V gene are MNHEY and SMNVEV (reference sequence). The CDR3 bases are TGTGCCAGCAGTTTGGGGCAGGGAAGGATGGGCACTGAAGCTTTCTTT. As protein: CASSLGQGRMGTEAFF.

This clonotype was counted many times. The chain couples TRBV19 to TRBJ2-3; D may match TRBD1 or TRBD2 (5 bases each). Germline V gene lookup returns CDR1 LNHDA and CDR2 SQIVND (reference sequence). Trimming took 8 bases from V and 1 from J, leaving 13 bases between them. The CDR3 length is 14 residues. DNA of the CDR3: TGTGCCAGTGGCCTTGGGGGTGGCACAGATACGCAGTATTTT. Encoded protein: CASGLGGGTDTQYF.